This T cell receptor (beta chain) derives from a study of CD8 T cells in Susac syndrome. It was with random hexamers that 0.5 to 1 ug RNA was reverse transcribed. An immunoSEQ multiplex PCR generated amplified TCR beta CDR3 products spanning 54 Vbeta and 13 Jbeta. TCRdb itself ran the immunoSEQ multiplex PCR reads through MiXCR, one entry per CDR3 protein. This sample has about 60,000 distinct CDR3 sequences, with around 94% found just once. CDR1 is SGHAT, CDR2 FQNNGV, per germline. CDR3 length: 14 amino acids. The V segment lost 4 bases and the J segment 4 bases; nucleotides outside the gene matches: 3.

The source is a human donor in good health. The sequenced sample consisted of CD8+ T cells from PBMCs. The rearrangement joins TRBV11-2 to TRBJ2-1; 8 nucleotides agree with TRBD1. The chain's CDR3 is CASSSDRGYNEQFF. In DNA, the CDR3 is TGTGCCAGCAGCTCTGACAGGGGTTACAATGAGCAGTTCTTC.